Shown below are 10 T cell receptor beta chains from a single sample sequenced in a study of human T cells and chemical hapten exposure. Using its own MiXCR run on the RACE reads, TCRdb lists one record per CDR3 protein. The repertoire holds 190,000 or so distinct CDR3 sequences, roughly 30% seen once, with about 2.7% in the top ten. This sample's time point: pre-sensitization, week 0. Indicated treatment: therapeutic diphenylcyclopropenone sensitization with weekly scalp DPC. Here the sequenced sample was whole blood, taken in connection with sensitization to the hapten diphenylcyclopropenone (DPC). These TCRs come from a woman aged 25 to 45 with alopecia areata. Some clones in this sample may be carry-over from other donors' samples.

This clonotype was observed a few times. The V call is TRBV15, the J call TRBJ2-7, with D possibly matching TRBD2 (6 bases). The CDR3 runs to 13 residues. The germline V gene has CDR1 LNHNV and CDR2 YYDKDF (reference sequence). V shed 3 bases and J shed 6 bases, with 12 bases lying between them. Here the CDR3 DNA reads TGTGCCACCAGCAGCTCCGTGGGGGGCGAGCAGTACTTC. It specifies CATSSSVGGEQYF.

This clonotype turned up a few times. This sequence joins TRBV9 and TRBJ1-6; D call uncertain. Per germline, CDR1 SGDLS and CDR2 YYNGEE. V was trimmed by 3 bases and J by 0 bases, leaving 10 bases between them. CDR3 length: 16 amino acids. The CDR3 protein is CASSGYMSSYNSPLHF. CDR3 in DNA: TGTGCCAGCAGCGGTTACATGAGCTCCTATAATTCACCCCTCCACTTT.

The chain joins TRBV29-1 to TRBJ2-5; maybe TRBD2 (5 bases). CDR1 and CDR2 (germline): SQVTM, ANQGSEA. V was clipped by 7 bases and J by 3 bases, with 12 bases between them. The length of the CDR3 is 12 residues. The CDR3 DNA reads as TGCAGCGGGAGGCACAGCAAAGAGACCCAGTACTTC. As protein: CSGRHSKETQYF.

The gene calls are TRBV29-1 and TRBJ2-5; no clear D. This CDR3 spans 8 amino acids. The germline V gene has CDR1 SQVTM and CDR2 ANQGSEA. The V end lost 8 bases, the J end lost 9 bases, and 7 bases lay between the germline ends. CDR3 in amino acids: CSPRSQYF. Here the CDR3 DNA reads TGCAGCCCGAGGTCCCAGTACTTC.

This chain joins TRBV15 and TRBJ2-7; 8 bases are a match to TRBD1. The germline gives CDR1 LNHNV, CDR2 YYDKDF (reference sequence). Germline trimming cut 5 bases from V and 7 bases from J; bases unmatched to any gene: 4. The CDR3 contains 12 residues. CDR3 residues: CATSQGAGEQYF. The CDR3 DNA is TGTGCCACCAGCCAGGGGGCCGGGGAGCAGTACTTC.

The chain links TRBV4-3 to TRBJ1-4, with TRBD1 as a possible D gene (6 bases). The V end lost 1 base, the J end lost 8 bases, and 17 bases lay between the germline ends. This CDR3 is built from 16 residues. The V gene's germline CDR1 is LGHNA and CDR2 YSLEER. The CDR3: CASSQGLQGPFEKLFF. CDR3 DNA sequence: TGCGCCAGCAGCCAAGGGTTACAGGGCCCTTTCGAAAAACTGTTTTTT.

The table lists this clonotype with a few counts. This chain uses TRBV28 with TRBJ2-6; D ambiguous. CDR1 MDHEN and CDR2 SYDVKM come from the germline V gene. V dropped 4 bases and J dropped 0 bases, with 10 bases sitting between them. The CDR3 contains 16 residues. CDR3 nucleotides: TGTGCCAGCAGTTCGGCCGCAACCTCTGGGGCCAACGTCCTGACTTTC. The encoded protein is CASSSAATSGANVLTF.

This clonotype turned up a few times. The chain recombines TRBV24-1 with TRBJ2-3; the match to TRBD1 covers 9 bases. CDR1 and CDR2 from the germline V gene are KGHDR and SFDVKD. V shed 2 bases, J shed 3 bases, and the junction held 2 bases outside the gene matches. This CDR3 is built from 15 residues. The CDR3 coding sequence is TGTGCCACCAGTGATTACGGGACAGGGACAGATACGCAGTATTTT. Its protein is CATSDYGTGTDTQYF.

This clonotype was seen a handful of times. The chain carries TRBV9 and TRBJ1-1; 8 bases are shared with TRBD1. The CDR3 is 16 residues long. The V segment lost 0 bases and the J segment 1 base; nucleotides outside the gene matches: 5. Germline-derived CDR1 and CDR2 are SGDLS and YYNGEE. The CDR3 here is CASSVGPGGPNTEAFF. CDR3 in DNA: TGTGCCAGCAGCGTAGGGCCAGGGGGCCCGAACACTGAAGCTTTCTTT.

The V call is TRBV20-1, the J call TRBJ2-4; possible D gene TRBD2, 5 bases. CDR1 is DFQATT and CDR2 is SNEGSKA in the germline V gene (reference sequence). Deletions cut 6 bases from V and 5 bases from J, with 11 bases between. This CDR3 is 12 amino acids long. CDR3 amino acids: CSASGLENIQYF. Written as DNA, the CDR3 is TGCAGTGCGTCCGGACTTGAAAACATTCAGTACTTC.